This TCR beta chain was sequenced in a study of T-cell reconstitution after alpha-beta-depleted transplantation in children. The study, taken as a whole, reports: As was reported, about two months after transplant, alpha-beta T cells came from several hundred expanded graft clones. Hyperexpanded clones declined; after one year, newly produced T cells mostly supplied diversity. Elevated TCRbeta diversity at day 60 was traced, in some patients, to surviving recipient T cells and thymic progenitors.

This clonotype has at least ten counts. What it binds is unknown. Construction of the TCRbeta library involved unique molecular identifiers. In TCRdb, the PCR reads were re-called with MiXCR into one record per CDR3 protein. The sample contains around 270,000 distinct CDR3 sequences, less than 9.5% of which appear only once. Germline V gene lookup returns CDR1 KGHDR and CDR2 SFDVKD. Trimming took 4 bases from V and 2 from J; bases not matched to a gene: 6. The CDR3 length is 16 residues. The chain recombines TRBV24-1 with TRBJ2-5; TRBD2 aligns across 10 bases. The source material was peripheral blood, sampled 360 days after TCRalphabeta/CD19-depleted stem cell transplant. This receptor was obtained from a female patient aged 2 to 10 who had a stem cell transplant for Fanconi anemia, so the T cells may come from the graft donor. CDR3 protein: CATSETTSGLQETQYF. In DNA, the CDR3 is TGTGCCACCAGTGAGACGACTAGCGGGCTACAAGAGACCCAGTACTTC.